This T cell receptor beta chain was documented in a study of T cell responses to AZD1222 COVID-19 vaccine (dated by TCRdb to the early 2020s). About the full investigation: Because spike-specific TCR depth and breadth did not differ between the two schedules, AZD1222 recipients who got a second dose at roughly 4 weeks were pooled with those who got a second dose at roughly 12 weeks. TCR sequencing was performed for more than 230 trial participants, of whom about 200 were given two doses of AZD1222 and around 26 were given two doses of MenACWY control vaccine. Trial participants were enrolled by age into subgroups of 18-55, 56-69 and 70-plus years, and about 150, 27 and 61 TCR-sequenced participants, respectively, were included in these subgroups. Broad study findings and their caveats: After two AZD1222 doses, both the breadth and the depth of spike-specific TCRs were significantly higher than at day 0 and than in MenACWY recipients. Participants were mostly white British and included more females than males, and it was suggested by the authors that clonal diversity may have been underestimated. Conclusions about previously exposed vaccinees are limited because only 6 or 7 AZD1222 recipients were SARS-CoV-2 seropositive at baseline. Epitopes outside the regions mutated in the B.1.351 and B.1.1.7 variants were reportedly recognized by nearly half of the unique spike-specific TCRs. Because no day 14 peak-response samples were available, repertoires were characterized only after the peak T cell response. The vaccine-associated CD4 TCRs covered the entire spike protein, and the dominant responses fell in regions 160-218 and 743-854. The 56-69-year group was small, and its depth increase did not reach significance, likely because of low power.

Comments on this clone: No cognate antigen has been identified for it. The record has no base qualities; no much larger clone is one base away.

Taken with the paper, the label for time point translates to: baseline before first vaccination. The vaccinee samples were drawn from two UK trials, COV001 and COV002, one of which was a single-blind randomized controlled phase 2/3 trial testing AZD1222 (ChAdOx1 nCoV-19) in healthy adults. Trial participant PBMC samples were collected at day 0 and day 28 after the second dose for TCRbeta chain sequencing. The CDR3 regions of human TCRbeta chains were subjected to immunosequencing. The paper's processing steps were these. Repertoire TCRs were matched against a reference library of SARS-CoV-2-specific TCRs generated with the MIRA antigen-specificity platform. Breadth was defined as the fraction of unique TCRs that were SARS-CoV-2-associated. Depth was defined as the fraction of total T cells that were SARS-CoV-2-associated. Using the MIRA data, each spike-specific TCR was mapped to the spike region that the TCR reacts to and placed in a CD4 or CD8 class. Log10-transformed breadth and depth values were compared by one-way ANOVA with Sidak's multiple comparisons tests. TCRdb's version of the immuneACCESS table is confined to in-frame rearrangements and falls short of the full clone set. An unresolved V gene accounts for under half of the shortfall where checked; the remainder is of unknown origin. The V and J calls and clone size are taken from that table; D and trimming were inferred from the DNA. Recorded for this sample are under 200,000 clones; approximately 91% of them occurred a single time. The ten largest account for around 1.8% of the sample.

The source is an adult in good health. The sample here was peripheral blood, taken on day 0 of AZD1222 vaccination.

The CDR3 region reads CASSVEHINTEAFF. The DNA sequence reads TGTGCCAGCAGCGTAGAGCATATAAACACTGAAGCTTTCTTT. The chain is made from TRBV9 and TRBJ1-1, with the D gene uncertain. The CDR3 runs 14 residues from the cysteine to the phenylalanine. Solely the CDR3 DNA is kept, with 42 bases framed from the first base. Based on the germline V gene, the CDR1 and CDR2 sequences are SGDLS and YYNGEE. V was cut back by 0 bases and J by 2 bases, leaving a gap of 8 bases between them.